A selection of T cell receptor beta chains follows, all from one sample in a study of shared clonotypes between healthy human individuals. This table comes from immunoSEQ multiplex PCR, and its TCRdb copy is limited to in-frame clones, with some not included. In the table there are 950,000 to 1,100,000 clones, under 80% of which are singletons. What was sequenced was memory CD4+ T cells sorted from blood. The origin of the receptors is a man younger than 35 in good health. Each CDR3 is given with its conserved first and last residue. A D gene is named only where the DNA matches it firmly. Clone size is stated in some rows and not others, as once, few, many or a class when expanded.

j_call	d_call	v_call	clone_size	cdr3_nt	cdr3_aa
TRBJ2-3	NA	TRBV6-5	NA	TGTGCCAGCAGTTATGGGGCAGGCAGTCGCACAGATACGCAGTATTTT	CASSYGAGSRTDTQYF
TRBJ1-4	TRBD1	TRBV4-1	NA	TGCGCCAGCAGGGGAATGGGACAGGGGGATAATGAAAAACTGTTTTTT	CASRGMGQGDNEKLFF
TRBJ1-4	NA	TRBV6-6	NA	TGTGCCAGCAGTTACGCGGGACGCCGTAATGAAAAACTGTTTTTT	CASSYAGRRNEKLFF
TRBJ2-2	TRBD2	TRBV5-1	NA	TGCGCCAGCAGCACCTCCGGGACTAGCGGTACCGGGGAGCTGTTTTTT	CASSTSGTSGTGELFF
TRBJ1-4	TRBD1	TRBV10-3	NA	TGTGCCATCAGTATGGACAGGGGAGGGGAAAAACTGTTTTTT	CAISMDRGGEKLFF
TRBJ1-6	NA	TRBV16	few	TGTGCCAGCAGCCAGCGACAGAATAATTCACCCCTCCACTTT	CASSQRQNNSPLHF
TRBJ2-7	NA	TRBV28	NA	TGTGCCAGCAGTTTAGGTCATGGGGGGACGGCCTACGAGCAGTACTTC	CASSLGHGGTAYEQYF
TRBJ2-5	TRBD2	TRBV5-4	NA	TGTGCCAGCAGCACCCCCCCGGGGGGACTAGCGGGAGGCTATGAGACCCAGTACTTC	CASSTPPGGLAGGYETQYF
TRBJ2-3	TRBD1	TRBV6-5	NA	TGTGCCAGCAGCCTTTCAGGGGGTCGGGCAGATACGCAGTATTTT	CASSLSGGRADTQYF
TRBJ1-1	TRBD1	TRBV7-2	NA	TGTGCCAGCAGCTTAAATTTGGGGGGACAGACCAAAATGAACACTGAAGCTTTCTTT	CASSLNLGGQTKMNTEAFF
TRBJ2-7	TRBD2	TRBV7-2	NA	TGTGCCAGCAGCTCTACTAGCGGCAGCTCCTACGAGCAGTACTTC	CASSSTSGSSYEQYF
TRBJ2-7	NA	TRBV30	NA	TGTGCCTGGAGTGCCGACAGTTACGAGCAGTACTTC	CAWSADSYEQYF
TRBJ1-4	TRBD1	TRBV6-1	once	TGTGCCAGCACGACAGGGCCAACTAATGAAAAACTGTTTTTT	CASTTGPTNEKLFF
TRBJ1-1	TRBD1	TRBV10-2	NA	TGCGCCAGCAGTGAGTGGGGGACAGGGGGCGCGGAGAGGTTGACAACTGAAGCTTTCTTT	CASSEWGTGGAERLTTEAFF
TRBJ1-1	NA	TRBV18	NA	TGTGCCAGCTCAAGGGGGGAGAGGGGGAAAACTGAAGCTTTCTTT	CASSRGERGKTEAFF
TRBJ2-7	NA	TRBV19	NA	TGTGCCAGTAGTATGGGTGGGCATCTCTACGAGCAGTACTTC	CASSMGGHLYEQYF
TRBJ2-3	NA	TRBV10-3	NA	TGTGCCATCAAGGGGGGCACAGATACGCAGTATTTT	CAIKGGTDTQYF
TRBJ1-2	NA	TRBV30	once	TGTGCCTGGAGTGTAATCAGCCAATTCTTC	CAWSVISQFF
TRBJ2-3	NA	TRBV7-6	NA	TGTGCCAGCAGCTTAGCGCGTGCCGATGGGACAGATACGCAGTATTTT	CASSLARADGTDTQYF
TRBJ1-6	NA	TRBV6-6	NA	TGTGCCAGCAGTTACAGTAGGGGCAATTCACCCCTCCACTTT	CASSYSRGNSPLHF
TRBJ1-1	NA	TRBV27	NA	TGTGCCAGCATGGGGGCGGGCGCCTATGAAGCTTTCTTT	CASMGAGAYEAFF
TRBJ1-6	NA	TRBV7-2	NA	TGTGCCAGCAGCCCCACAGGGTTCAACTCACCCCTCCACTTT	CASSPTGFNSPLHF
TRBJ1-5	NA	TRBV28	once	TGTGCCAGCAGTTTCCTCCGGCAGGGAGGTAATCAGCCCCAGCATTTT	CASSFLRQGGNQPQHF
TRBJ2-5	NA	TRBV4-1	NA	TGCGCCAGCAGCCAACCCAGTTTACAACAGCGGGACACAGACGGGGTAGAAAAGACCCAGTACTTC	CASSQPSLQQRDTDGVEKTQYF
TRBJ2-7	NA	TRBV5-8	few	TGTGCCAGCAGCCAGGCCGGGACTCACCGAACCCACTTC	CASSQAGTHRTHF
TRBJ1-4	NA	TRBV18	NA	TGTGCCAGCTCACCGGGTTCCAGGAATGAAAAACTGTTTTTT	CASSPGSRNEKLFF
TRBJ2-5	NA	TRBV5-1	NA	TGCGCCAGCAGCTTGGAGGCACGAGAGACCCAGTACTTC	CASSLEARETQYF
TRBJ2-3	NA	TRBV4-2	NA	TGTGCCAGCAGCCAAGCGCACGCCGACAGTACGCAGTATTTT	CASSQAHADSTQYF
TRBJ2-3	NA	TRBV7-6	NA	TGTGCCAGCAGCTTAGGACGGAGCACAGATACGCAGTATTTT	CASSLGRSTDTQYF
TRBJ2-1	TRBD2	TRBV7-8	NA	TGTGCCAGCAGCGTAACTAGCGGAGTCTCCTACAATGAGCAGTTCTTC	CASSVTSGVSYNEQFF
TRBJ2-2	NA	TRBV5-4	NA	TGTGCCAGCAGCCCTGGACAGCAGAACACCGGGGAGCTGTTTTTT	CASSPGQQNTGELFF
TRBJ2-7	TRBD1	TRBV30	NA	TGTGCCTGGAGTCTTCTCGGGACAGGGGGAATAGCAGCCCAATACGAGCAGTACTTC	CAWSLLGTGGIAAQYEQYF
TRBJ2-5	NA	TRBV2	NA	TGTGCCAGCACCCAGAGAGAGACCCAGTACTTC	CASTQRETQYF
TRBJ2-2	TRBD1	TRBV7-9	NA	TGTGCCAGCAGCCCGTCACAGGGGGCAGTGAACACCGGGGAGCTGTTTTTT	CASSPSQGAVNTGELFF
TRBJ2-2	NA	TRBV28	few	TGTGCCAGCCAGGGGGGGCTGGTCACCGGGGAGCTGTTTTTT	CASQGGLVTGELFF
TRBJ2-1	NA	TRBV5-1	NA	TGCGCCAGCAGCTGGGGGGACCGTGGCTCCTACAATGAGCAGTTCTTC	CASSWGDRGSYNEQFF
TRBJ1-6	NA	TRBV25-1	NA	TGTGCCAGCAGTGCACAGGGTAATTCACCCCTCCACTTT	CASSAQGNSPLHF
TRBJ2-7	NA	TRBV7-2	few	TGTGCCAGCAGCTCTAACGGAGGCAGGGGTAACTACGAGCAGTACTTC	CASSSNGGRGNYEQYF
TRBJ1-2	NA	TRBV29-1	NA	TGCAGCGTTCTGGTGGAGTCCCTTAACTATGGCTACACCTTC	CSVLVESLNYGYTF
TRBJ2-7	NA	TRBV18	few	TGTGCCAGCTCACCGGGCAGCTCCTACGAGCAGTACTTC	CASSPGSSYEQYF
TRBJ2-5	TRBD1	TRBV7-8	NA	TGTGCCAGCAGCCGGGACAGGGTGGAGACCCAGTACTTC	CASSRDRVETQYF
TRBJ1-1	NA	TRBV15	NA	TGTGCCACCAGCAGAGGGGGAATAAAAGGCACTGAAGCTTTCTTT	CATSRGGIKGTEAFF
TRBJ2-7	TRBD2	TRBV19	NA	TGTGCCAGTAGTATAGATAGCGAGCGGGGATCCTACGAGCAGTACTTC	CASSIDSERGSYEQYF
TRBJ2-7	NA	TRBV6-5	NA	TGTGCCAGCAAAAAGGGTTACGAGCAGTACTTC	CASKKGYEQYF
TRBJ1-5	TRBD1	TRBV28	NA	TGTGCCAGCACCCACAGGGGTCTTTATAGCAATCAGCCCCAGCATTTT	CASTHRGLYSNQPQHF
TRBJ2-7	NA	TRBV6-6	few	TGTGCCAGCAGTTACTCCAGGGGGGGGTTCGAGCAGTACTTC	CASSYSRGGFEQYF
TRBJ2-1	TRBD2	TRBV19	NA	TGTGCCAGTAGTCCAGCAGGACTAGCGGGAGGTGAGCAGTTCTTC	CASSPAGLAGGEQFF
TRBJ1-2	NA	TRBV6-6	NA	TGTGCCAGCAGTTACTCACCAGGCTATGGCTACACCTTC	CASSYSPGYGYTF
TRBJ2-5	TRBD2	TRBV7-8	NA	TGTGCCAGCAGACCTACTAGCGGGGGGGCCGGTGGGAAAAAGACCCAGTACTTC	CASRPTSGGAGGKKTQYF